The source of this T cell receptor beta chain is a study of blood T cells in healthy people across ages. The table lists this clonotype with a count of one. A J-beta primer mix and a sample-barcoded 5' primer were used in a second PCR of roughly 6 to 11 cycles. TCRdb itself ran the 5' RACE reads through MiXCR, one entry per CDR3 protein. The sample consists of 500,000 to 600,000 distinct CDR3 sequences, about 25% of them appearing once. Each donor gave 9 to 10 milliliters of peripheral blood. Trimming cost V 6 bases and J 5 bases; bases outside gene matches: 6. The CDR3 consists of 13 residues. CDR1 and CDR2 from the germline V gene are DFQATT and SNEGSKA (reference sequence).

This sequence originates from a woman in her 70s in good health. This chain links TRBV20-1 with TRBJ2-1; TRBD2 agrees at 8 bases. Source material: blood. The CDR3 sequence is CSAPSGGHNEQFF. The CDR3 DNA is TGCAGTGCGCCGAGCGGGGGTCACAATGAGCAGTTCTTC.